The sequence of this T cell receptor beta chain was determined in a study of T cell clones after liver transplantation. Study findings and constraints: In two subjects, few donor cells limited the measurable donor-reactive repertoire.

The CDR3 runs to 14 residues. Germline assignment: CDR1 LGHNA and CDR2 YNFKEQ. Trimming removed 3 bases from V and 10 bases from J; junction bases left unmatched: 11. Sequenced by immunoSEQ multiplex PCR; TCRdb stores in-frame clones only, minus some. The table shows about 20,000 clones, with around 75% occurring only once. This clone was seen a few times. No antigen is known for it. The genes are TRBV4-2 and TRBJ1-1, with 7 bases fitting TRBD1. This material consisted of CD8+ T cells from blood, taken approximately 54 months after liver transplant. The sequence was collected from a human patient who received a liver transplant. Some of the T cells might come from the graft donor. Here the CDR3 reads CASSHTNRGAGAFF. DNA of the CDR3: TGTGCCAGCAGCCATACCAACAGGGGTGCGGGAGCTTTCTTT.